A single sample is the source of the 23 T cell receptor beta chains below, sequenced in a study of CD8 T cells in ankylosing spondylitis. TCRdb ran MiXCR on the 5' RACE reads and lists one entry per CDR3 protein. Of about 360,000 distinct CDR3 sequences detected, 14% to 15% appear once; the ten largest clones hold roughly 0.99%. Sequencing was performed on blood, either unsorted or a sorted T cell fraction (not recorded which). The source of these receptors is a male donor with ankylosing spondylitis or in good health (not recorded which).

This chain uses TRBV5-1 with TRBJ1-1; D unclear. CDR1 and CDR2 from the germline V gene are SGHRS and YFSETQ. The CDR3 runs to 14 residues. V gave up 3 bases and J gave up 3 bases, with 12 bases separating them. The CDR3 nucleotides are TGCGCCAGCAGCTCCCTCGACGGGGACACTGAAGCTTTCTTT. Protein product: CASSSLDGDTEAFF.

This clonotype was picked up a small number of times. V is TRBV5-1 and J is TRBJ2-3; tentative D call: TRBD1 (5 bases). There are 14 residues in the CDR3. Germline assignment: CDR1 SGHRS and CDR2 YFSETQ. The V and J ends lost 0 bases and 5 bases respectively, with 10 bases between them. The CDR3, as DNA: TGCGCCAGCAGCTTGGTAGGGGAAATAGATACGCAGTATTTT. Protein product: CASSLVGEIDTQYF.

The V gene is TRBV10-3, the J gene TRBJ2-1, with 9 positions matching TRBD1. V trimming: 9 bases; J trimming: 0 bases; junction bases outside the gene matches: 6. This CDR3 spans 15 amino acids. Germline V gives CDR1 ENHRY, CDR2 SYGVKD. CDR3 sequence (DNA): TGTGCCATAGGACAGGGGAGGGACTCCTACAATGAGCAGTTCTTC. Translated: CAIGQGRDSYNEQFF.

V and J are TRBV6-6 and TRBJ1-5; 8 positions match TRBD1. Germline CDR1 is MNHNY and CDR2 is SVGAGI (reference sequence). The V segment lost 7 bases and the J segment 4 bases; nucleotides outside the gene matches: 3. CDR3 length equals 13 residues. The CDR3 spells CASKTGANQPQHF. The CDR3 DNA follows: TGTGCCAGCAAGACAGGGGCAAATCAGCCCCAGCATTTT.

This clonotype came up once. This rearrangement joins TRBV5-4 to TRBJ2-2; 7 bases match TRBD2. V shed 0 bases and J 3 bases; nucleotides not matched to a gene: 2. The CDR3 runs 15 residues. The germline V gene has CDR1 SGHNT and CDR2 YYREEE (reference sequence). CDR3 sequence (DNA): TGTGCCAGCAGCTTGGGGGGGGGGTACACCGGGGAGCTGTTTTTT. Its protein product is CASSLGGGYTGELFF.

CDR3 DNA: TGTGCCAGCAGCGTAGGGGGTCCCCAAGAGACCCAGTACTTC. Encoded protein: CASSVGGPQETQYF. The V and J genes are TRBV9 and TRBJ2-5; D is unclear. V was pared by 0 bases and J by 1 base, with 7 bases between. This CDR3 is 14 amino acids long. Germline loops: CDR1 SGDLS, CDR2 YYNGEE.

CDR3 bases: TGTGCCAGCAGCCAGAATACCGGGACTCATACCTACGAGCAGTACTTC. Protein product: CASSQNTGTHTYEQYF. The chain couples TRBV7-9 to TRBJ2-7; D perhaps matches TRBD2 (6 bases). V was trimmed by 5 bases and J by 2 bases, leaving 19 bases between them. Germline lookup yields CDR1 SEHNR and CDR2 FQNEAQ (reference sequence). This CDR3 region has 16 residues.

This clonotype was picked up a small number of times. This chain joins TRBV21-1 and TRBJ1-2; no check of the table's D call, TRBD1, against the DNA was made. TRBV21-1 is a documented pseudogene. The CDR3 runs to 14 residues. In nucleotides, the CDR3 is TGTGCCATGGAGGGGGAACAAAAAAACTATGGCTACACCTTC. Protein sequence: CAMEGEQKNYGYTF.

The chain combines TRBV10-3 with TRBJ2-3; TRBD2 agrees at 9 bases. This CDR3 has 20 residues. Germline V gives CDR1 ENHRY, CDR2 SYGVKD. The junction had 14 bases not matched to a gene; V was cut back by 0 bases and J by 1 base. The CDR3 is CAISESGSGGVRSGTDTQYF. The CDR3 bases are TGTGCCATCAGTGAGTCCGGTAGCGGGGGCGTACGATCTGGCACAGATACGCAGTATTTT.

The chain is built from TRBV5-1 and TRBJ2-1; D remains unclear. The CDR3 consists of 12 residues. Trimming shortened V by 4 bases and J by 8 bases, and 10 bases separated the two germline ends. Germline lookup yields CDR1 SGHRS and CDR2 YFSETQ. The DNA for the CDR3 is TGCGCCAGCAGCACGACGAACGATGAGCAGTTCTTC. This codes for CASSTTNDEQFF.

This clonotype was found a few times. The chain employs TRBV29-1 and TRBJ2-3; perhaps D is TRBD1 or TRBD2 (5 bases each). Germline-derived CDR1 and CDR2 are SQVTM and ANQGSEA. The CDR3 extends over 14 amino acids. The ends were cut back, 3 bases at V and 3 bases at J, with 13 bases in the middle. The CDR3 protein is CSVDPGRGTDTQYF. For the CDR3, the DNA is TGCAGCGTTGACCCGGGGCGAGGGACAGATACGCAGTATTTT.

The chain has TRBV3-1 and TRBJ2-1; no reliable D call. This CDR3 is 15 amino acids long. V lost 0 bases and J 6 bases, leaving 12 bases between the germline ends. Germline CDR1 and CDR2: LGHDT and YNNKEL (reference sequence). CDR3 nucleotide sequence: TGTGCCAGCAGCCAAGATCGGATATCGTCCAATGAGCAGTTCTTC. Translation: CASSQDRISSNEQFF.

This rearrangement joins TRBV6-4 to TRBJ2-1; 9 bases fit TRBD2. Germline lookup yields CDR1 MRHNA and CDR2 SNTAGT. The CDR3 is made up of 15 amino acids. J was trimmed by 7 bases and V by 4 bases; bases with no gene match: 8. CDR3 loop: CASSGSSGGWNEQFF. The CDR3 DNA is TGTGCCAGCAGTGGATCGAGCGGGGGGTGGAATGAGCAGTTCTTC.

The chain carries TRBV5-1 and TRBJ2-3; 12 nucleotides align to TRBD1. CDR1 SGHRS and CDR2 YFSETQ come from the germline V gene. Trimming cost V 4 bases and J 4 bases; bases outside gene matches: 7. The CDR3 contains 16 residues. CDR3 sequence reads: CASSPGTGGIADTQYF. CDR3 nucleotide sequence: TGCGCCAGCAGCCCTGGGACAGGGGGCATCGCAGATACGCAGTATTTT.

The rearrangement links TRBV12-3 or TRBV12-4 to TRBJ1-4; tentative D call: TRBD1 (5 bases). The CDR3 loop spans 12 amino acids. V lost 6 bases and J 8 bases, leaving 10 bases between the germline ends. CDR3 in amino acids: CASRTEGEKLFF. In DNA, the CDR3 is TGTGCCAGCAGGACCGAGGGGGAAAAACTGTTTTTT.

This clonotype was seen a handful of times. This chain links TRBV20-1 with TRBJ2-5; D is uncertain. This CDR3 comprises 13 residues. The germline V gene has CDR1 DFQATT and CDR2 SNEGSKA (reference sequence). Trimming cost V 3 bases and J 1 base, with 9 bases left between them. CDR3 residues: CSASSSTQETQYF. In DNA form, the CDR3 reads TGCAGTGCTAGTAGCAGTACCCAAGAGACCCAGTACTTC.

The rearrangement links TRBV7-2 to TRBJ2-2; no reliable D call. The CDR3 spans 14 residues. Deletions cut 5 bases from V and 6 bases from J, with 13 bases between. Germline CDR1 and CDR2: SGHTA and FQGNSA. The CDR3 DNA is TGTGCCAGCAGCCCGACTCCGGTACCCGGGGAGCTGTTTTTT. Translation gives CASSPTPVPGELFF.

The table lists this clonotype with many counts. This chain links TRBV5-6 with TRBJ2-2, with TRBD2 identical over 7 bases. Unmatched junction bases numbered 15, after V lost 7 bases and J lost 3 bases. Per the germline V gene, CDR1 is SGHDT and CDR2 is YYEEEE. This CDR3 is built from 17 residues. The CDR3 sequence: CASSRLAALWDTGELFF. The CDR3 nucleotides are TGTGCCAGCTCCCGCCTAGCGGCTCTTTGGGACACCGGGGAGCTGTTTTTT.

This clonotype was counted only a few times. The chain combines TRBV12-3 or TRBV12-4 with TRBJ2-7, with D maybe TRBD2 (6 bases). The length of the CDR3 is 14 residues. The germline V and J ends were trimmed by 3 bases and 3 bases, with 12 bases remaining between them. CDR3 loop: CASSFRDWGYEQYF. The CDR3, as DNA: TGTGCCAGCAGTTTCCGGGACTGGGGCTACGAGCAGTACTTC.

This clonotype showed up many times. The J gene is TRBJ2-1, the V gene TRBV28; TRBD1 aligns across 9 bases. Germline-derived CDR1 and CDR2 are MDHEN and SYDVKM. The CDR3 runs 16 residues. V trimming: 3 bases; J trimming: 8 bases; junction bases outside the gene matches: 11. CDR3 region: CASSFLGTGTSYEQFF. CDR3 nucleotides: TGTGCCAGCAGTTTCCTTGGGACAGGGACTTCGTATGAGCAGTTCTTC.

CDR3 nucleotide sequence: TGTGCCAGCAGCTTAGGGACTAGCGGCGCAGATACGCAGTATTTT. Translated: CASSLGTSGADTQYF. V is TRBV7-2 and J is TRBJ2-3, with TRBD2 matching over 10 bases. Looked up from germline, CDR1 is SGHTA and CDR2 is FQGNSA. The trim removed 1 base at V and 4 bases at J, leaving 2 bases unmatched. The CDR3 spans 15 residues.

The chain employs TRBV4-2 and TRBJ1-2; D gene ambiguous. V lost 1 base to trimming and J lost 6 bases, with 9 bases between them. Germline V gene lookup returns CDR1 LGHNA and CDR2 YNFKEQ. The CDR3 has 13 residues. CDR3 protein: CASSQVAGDGYTF. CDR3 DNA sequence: TGTGCCAGCAGCCAAGTGGCCGGTGATGGCTACACCTTC.

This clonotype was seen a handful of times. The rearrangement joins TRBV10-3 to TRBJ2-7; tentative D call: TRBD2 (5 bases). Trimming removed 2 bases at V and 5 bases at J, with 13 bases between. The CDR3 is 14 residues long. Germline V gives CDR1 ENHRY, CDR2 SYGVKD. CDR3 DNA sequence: TGTGCCATCAGTGAGCCGGGGAATATCGACGAGCAGTACTTC. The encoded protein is CAISEPGNIDEQYF.